Shown below are 5 T cell receptor beta chains from a single sample sequenced in a study of tumor-infiltrating lymphocytes in primary liver carcinoma. The researchers produced TCR beta cDNA from approximately 460 ng total RNA with a constant-region primer. Amplification in three nested multiplex PCR rounds with slightly modified ARM-PCR gave rise to TCR beta libraries. The first two PCR rounds, approximately 10 cycles each, used TRBV1-TRBV30 forward primers and a C-beta reverse primer. TCRdb analysed the multiplex PCR reads with MiXCR anew, one entry per CDR3 protein. The table includes around 330,000 distinct CDR3 sequences, 65% detected once. Germline DNA was also extracted, and blood RNA derived from unsorted whole blood. The sequencing input was peripheral blood. The receptors come from a man aged 35 to 55 with primary liver carcinoma and hepatitis B virus infection.

On this clonotype itself: This may stem from a read error, because a much larger clone lies one nucleotide away. This chain uses TRBV12-3 or TRBV12-4 with TRBJ2-1; 7 bases align to TRBD2. The junction had 5 bases not matched to a gene; V was cut back by 1 base and J by 8 bases. The CDR3 spans 14 residues. DNA for the CDR3: TGTGCCAGCAGTTTAGGACTAGCCAGCGATGAGCAGTTCTTC. Encoded protein: CASSLGLASDEQFF.

The chain joins TRBV5-1 to TRBJ1-1; TRBD1 agrees at 8 bases. Germline V CDR1 and CDR2: SGHRS, YFSETQ. Trimming at V came to 3 bases and at J to 3 bases, leaving 10 bases not matched to a gene. The CDR3 loop spans 16 amino acids. The CDR3 DNA follows: TGCGCCAGCAGCTACGATTACGACAGGGGCGACACTGAAGCTTTCTTT. It translates to CASSYDYDRGDTEAFF.

Remarks on this clonotype: A read error may explain this, as a much larger clone is one base away. This chain links TRBV4-3 with TRBJ1-1; D unclear. The CDR3 totals 15 residues. Germline V gene lookup returns CDR1 LGHNA and CDR2 YSLEER. V lost 0 bases to trimming and J lost 2 bases, with 10 bases between them. CDR3 sequence (DNA): TGCGCCAGCAGCCAAGATTCCTCTGGAAACACTGAAGCTTTCTTT. It codes for CASSQDSSGNTEAFF.

In its sample, this clonotype was seen once. This may come from a read error, since a much larger clone is one base off. The chain links TRBV4-3 to TRBJ2-1; D is unclear. CDR1 is LGHNA, CDR2 YSLEER, per germline. The CDR3 extends over 16 amino acids. Deletions cut 3 bases from V and 5 bases from J, with 17 bases between. The DNA of the CDR3 is TGCGCCAGCAGCCAGAAGAGCGAGAGTCTCGACAATGAGCAGTTCTTC. Amino acid sequence: CASSQKSESLDNEQFF.

CDR3 amino acids: CASSQRVGNNERFF. The CDR3 DNA sequence: TGTGCCAGCAGCCAACGGGTGGGTAACAATGAGCGCTTCTTC. J is TRBJ2-1 and V is TRBV11-2; no definite D call. Germline CDR1 SGHAT, CDR2 FQNNGV. The CDR3 covers 14 residues. With 5 bases removed from V and 16 bases from J, the gap between germline ends came to 24 bases.